This is a list of T cell receptor beta chains from one sample in a study of control samples from healthy donors and cancer patients. Data came from immunoSEQ multiplex PCR; TCRdb stores just in-frame clones and leaves some out. The table records 150,000 to 200,000 clones, 90% to 95% of them present only once. Sequencing used blood. Receptors originate from a man aged 25-45 years in good health. Each CDR3 is given with its conserved first and last residue. Each record gives: clone size, CDR3 length, V gene, J gene, D gene, CDR3 DNA, CDR3 protein. The D gene is left open where the match is weak. Clone size, where shown, is once, few, many, or a class for clones that have expanded.

clone_size: -
cdr3_length: 15
v_call: TRBV4-1
j_call: TRBJ2-5
d_call: TRBD1
cdr3_nt: TGCGCCAGCAGCCAAGATGGGACAGGGGGGAAGACCCAGTACTTC
cdr3_aa: CASSQDGTGGKTQYF

clone_size: -
cdr3_length: 15
v_call: TRBV30
j_call: TRBJ2-7
d_call: -
cdr3_nt: TGTGCCTGGAGTATGCAGGGGCGGGTTTTAGGCGAGCAGTACTTC
cdr3_aa: CAWSMQGRVLGEQYF

clone_size: -
cdr3_length: 15
v_call: TRBV7-9
j_call: TRBJ2-6
d_call: -
cdr3_nt: TGTGCCAGCAGCTCGACAGAATCTGGGGCCAACGTCCTGACTTTC
cdr3_aa: CASSSTESGANVLTF

clone_size: -
cdr3_length: 14
v_call: TRBV27
j_call: TRBJ1-1
d_call: TRBD1
cdr3_nt: TGTGCCAGCAGTCGACAGGGGTTCTGGGCTGAAGCTTTCTTT
cdr3_aa: CASSRQGFWAEAFF

clone_size: -
cdr3_length: 14
v_call: TRBV5-1
j_call: TRBJ1-2
d_call: TRBD1
cdr3_nt: TGCGCCAGCAGCTTGGTCCAGGGGGCAGGTGGCTACACCTTC
cdr3_aa: CASSLVQGAGGYTF

clone_size: -
cdr3_length: 16
v_call: TRBV7-9
j_call: TRBJ1-2
d_call: TRBD1
cdr3_nt: TGTGCCAGCAGCTCACCGGACAGGGCGGACGACTATGGCTACACCTTC
cdr3_aa: CASSSPDRADDYGYTF

clone_size: -
cdr3_length: 11
v_call: TRBV2
j_call: TRBJ2-5
d_call: -
cdr3_nt: TGTGCCAGCAGTGTGAGGGAGACCCAGTACTTC
cdr3_aa: CASSVRETQYF

clone_size: -
cdr3_length: 12
v_call: TRBV10-3
j_call: TRBJ1-2
d_call: -
cdr3_nt: TGTGCCATCCAAGGGGCAGACTATGGCTACACCTTC
cdr3_aa: CAIQGADYGYTF

clone_size: -
cdr3_length: 13
v_call: TRBV19
j_call: TRBJ1-1
d_call: -
cdr3_nt: TGTGCCAGTAGTCCTCGTATGAACACTGAAGCTTTCTTT
cdr3_aa: CASSPRMNTEAFF

clone_size: -
cdr3_length: 16
v_call: TRBV4-1
j_call: TRBJ1-2
d_call: TRBD1
cdr3_nt: TGCGCCAGCAGCCTGCCCCGACAGGGAGAGGATTATGGCTACACCTTC
cdr3_aa: CASSLPRQGEDYGYTF

clone_size: -
cdr3_length: 12
v_call: TRBV5-4
j_call: TRBJ2-3
d_call: -
cdr3_nt: TGTGCCAGCAGCTTGGAGAGAGATACGCAGTATTTT
cdr3_aa: CASSLERDTQYF

clone_size: -
cdr3_length: 18
v_call: TRBV19
j_call: TRBJ2-5
d_call: TRBD2
cdr3_nt: TGTGCCAGTAGTATGAAGGGACTAGCGGGAGGCGCCAGTGGGACCCAGTACTTC
cdr3_aa: CASSMKGLAGGASGTQYF

clone_size: -
cdr3_length: 14
v_call: TRBV6-5
j_call: TRBJ1-2
d_call: -
cdr3_nt: TGTGCCAGCAGTACCGGGCGAGGGAACTATGGCTACACCTTC
cdr3_aa: CASSTGRGNYGYTF

clone_size: -
cdr3_length: 15
v_call: TRBV4-1
j_call: TRBJ2-3
d_call: TRBD2
cdr3_nt: TGCGCCAGCAGCCAAGGGGGGGGTAGCACAGATACGCAGTATTTT
cdr3_aa: CASSQGGGSTDTQYF

clone_size: -
cdr3_length: 12
v_call: TRBV30
j_call: TRBJ2-5
d_call: -
cdr3_nt: TGTGCCTGGAGCGAGGGGATGAAGACCCAGTACTTC
cdr3_aa: CAWSEGMKTQYF

clone_size: -
cdr3_length: 15
v_call: TRBV15
j_call: TRBJ1-2
d_call: -
cdr3_nt: TGTGCCACCAGCAGAGTCGTCAGGGCGTCCGATGGCTACACCTTC
cdr3_aa: CATSRVVRASDGYTF

clone_size: -
cdr3_length: 13
v_call: TRBV19
j_call: TRBJ1-1
d_call: -
cdr3_nt: TGTGCCAGTAGGTCCGGCTTTAACACTGAAGCTTTCTTT
cdr3_aa: CASRSGFNTEAFF

clone_size: -
cdr3_length: 13
v_call: TRBV5-8
j_call: TRBJ1-1
d_call: -
cdr3_nt: TGTGCCAGCAGCTTGGCCAGGGGAATCGGGGCTTTCTTT
cdr3_aa: CASSLARGIGAFF

clone_size: -
cdr3_length: 17
v_call: TRBV11-2
j_call: TRBJ2-1
d_call: TRBD2
cdr3_nt: TGTGCCAGCAGCTTAGTTTCTAGCGGGGGGGCACGGCATGAGCAGTTCTTC
cdr3_aa: CASSLVSSGGARHEQFF

clone_size: -
cdr3_length: 16
v_call: TRBV30
j_call: TRBJ1-6
d_call: TRBD1
cdr3_nt: TGTGCCTGGAGGGGGCCTCCGACAGGGCCAAATTCACCCCTCCACTTT
cdr3_aa: CAWRGPPTGPNSPLHF

clone_size: -
cdr3_length: 15
v_call: TRBV12-5
j_call: TRBJ1-2
d_call: TRBD1
cdr3_nt: TGTGCTAGTGGGCAGTCGGGACAGGGCGGGTATGGCTACACCTTC
cdr3_aa: CASGQSGQGGYGYTF

clone_size: -
cdr3_length: 16
v_call: TRBV7-9
j_call: TRBJ1-2
d_call: -
cdr3_nt: TGTGCCAGCGTTTCGGGGGTCTCGGCGACATCATATGGCTACACCTTC
cdr3_aa: CASVSGVSATSYGYTF

clone_size: once
cdr3_length: 18
v_call: TRBV11-2
j_call: TRBJ1-4
d_call: TRBD1
cdr3_nt: TGTGCCAGCAGCCCCCAACGTGGGACAGGAACACACGCTGAAAAACTGTTTTTT
cdr3_aa: CASSPQRGTGTHAEKLFF

clone_size: -
cdr3_length: 13
v_call: TRBV10-3
j_call: TRBJ2-7
d_call: TRBD1
cdr3_nt: TGTGCCATCAGTGCAAGACAGGGGAATGAGCAGTACTTC
cdr3_aa: CAISARQGNEQYF

clone_size: -
cdr3_length: 14
v_call: TRBV9
j_call: TRBJ2-2
d_call: -
cdr3_nt: TGTGCCAGCAGCGTAGGCAGGTCCACCGGGGAGCTGTTTTTT
cdr3_aa: CASSVGRSTGELFF

clone_size: -
cdr3_length: 17
v_call: TRBV19
j_call: TRBJ1-5
d_call: -
cdr3_nt: TGTGCCAGTAGTATAGCCGGCAGTATCTATAGCAATCAGCCCCAGCATTTT
cdr3_aa: CASSIAGSIYSNQPQHF

clone_size: once
cdr3_length: 11
v_call: TRBV20-1
j_call: TRBJ1-2
d_call: -
cdr3_nt: TGCAGTGCTCTCGCCGAGGGGGGCTACACCTTC
cdr3_aa: CSALAEGGYTF

clone_size: -
cdr3_length: 16
v_call: TRBV6-2/TRBV6-3
j_call: TRBJ2-7
d_call: -
cdr3_nt: TGTGCCAGCAGTTACTCCGGGGGGACACAACTCTACGAGCAGTACTTC
cdr3_aa: CASSYSGGTQLYEQYF

clone_size: -
cdr3_length: 15
v_call: TRBV7-2
j_call: TRBJ2-3
d_call: -
cdr3_nt: TGTGCCAGCAGCTTAGCGGGGCTAAGCACAGATACGCAGTATTTT
cdr3_aa: CASSLAGLSTDTQYF

clone_size: -
cdr3_length: 14
v_call: TRBV28
j_call: TRBJ1-1
d_call: -
cdr3_nt: TGTGCCAGCAGTTCCGGCAGAACCCTGGTGGAAGCTTTCTTT
cdr3_aa: CASSSGRTLVEAFF

clone_size: -
cdr3_length: 14
v_call: TRBV19
j_call: TRBJ1-2
d_call: -
cdr3_nt: TGTGCCAGTAGAGACAGGACCTTTAACTATGGCTACACCTTC
cdr3_aa: CASRDRTFNYGYTF

clone_size: -
cdr3_length: 16
v_call: TRBV28
j_call: TRBJ1-1
d_call: -
cdr3_nt: TGTGCCAGCGGGTTTCCAACGGGCAGGGCCCAACCTGAAGCTTTCTTT
cdr3_aa: CASGFPTGRAQPEAFF

clone_size: -
cdr3_length: 14
v_call: TRBV6-1
j_call: TRBJ1-5
d_call: -
cdr3_nt: TGTGCCAGCAGTGAAGTCGGGGGAGCTCAGCCCCAGCATTTT
cdr3_aa: CASSEVGGAQPQHF

clone_size: once
cdr3_length: 16
v_call: TRBV4-1
j_call: TRBJ2-5
d_call: -
cdr3_nt: TGCGCCAGCAGCCGCCAGGGGGGCGTTACAGCGGAGACCCAGTACTTC
cdr3_aa: CASSRQGGVTAETQYF

clone_size: -
cdr3_length: 14
v_call: TRBV6-5
j_call: TRBJ1-2
d_call: -
cdr3_nt: TGTGCCAGCAGTACGGACGGGGGGGACTATGGCTACACCTTC
cdr3_aa: CASSTDGGDYGYTF

clone_size: once
cdr3_length: 15
v_call: TRBV28
j_call: TRBJ1-3
d_call: TRBD1
cdr3_nt: TGTGCCAGCACCCCAGGGGGCAAAGGAGGAAACACCATATATTTT
cdr3_aa: CASTPGGKGGNTIYF

clone_size: -
cdr3_length: 12
v_call: TRBV7-9
j_call: TRBJ1-1
d_call: -
cdr3_nt: TGTGCCAGCAGCCTACCCGGACCTGAAGCTTTCTTT
cdr3_aa: CASSLPGPEAFF

clone_size: -
cdr3_length: 14
v_call: TRBV30
j_call: TRBJ2-7
d_call: -
cdr3_nt: TGTGCCGGGAGCTATACGGGGTTGACCTACGAGCAGTACTTC
cdr3_aa: CAGSYTGLTYEQYF

clone_size: -
cdr3_length: 14
v_call: TRBV6-5
j_call: TRBJ1-2
d_call: TRBD1
cdr3_nt: TGTGCCAGCAGTTACGACAGGGAAGACTATGGCTACACCTTC
cdr3_aa: CASSYDREDYGYTF

clone_size: -
cdr3_length: 13
v_call: TRBV2
j_call: TRBJ1-2
d_call: TRBD1
cdr3_nt: TGTGCCAGCAGTCCGGGACAGTTAAGGGGCTACACCTTC
cdr3_aa: CASSPGQLRGYTF

clone_size: few
cdr3_length: 15
v_call: TRBV10-2
j_call: TRBJ2-7
d_call: TRBD2
cdr3_nt: TGCGCCAGCAGACCAGGACTAGCGGGAACCTACGAGCAGTACTTC
cdr3_aa: CASRPGLAGTYEQYF

clone_size: -
cdr3_length: 14
v_call: TRBV30
j_call: TRBJ2-5
d_call: -
cdr3_nt: TGTGCCTGGAAACTTCAAGCCAGGGTAGAGACCCAGTACTTC
cdr3_aa: CAWKLQARVETQYF

clone_size: -
cdr3_length: 15
v_call: TRBV18
j_call: TRBJ2-7
d_call: -
cdr3_nt: TGTGCCAGCTCATCCGCGGGACCGGGCCGACACGAGCAGTACTTC
cdr3_aa: CASSSAGPGRHEQYF

clone_size: -
cdr3_length: 15
v_call: TRBV3-1/TRBV3-2
j_call: TRBJ2-7
d_call: TRBD2
cdr3_nt: TGTGCCAGCAGCCACGTTAGCGGGAGTTCCTACGAGCAGTACTTC
cdr3_aa: CASSHVSGSSYEQYF

clone_size: once
cdr3_length: 15
v_call: TRBV19
j_call: TRBJ2-7
d_call: TRBD2
cdr3_nt: TGTGCCAGTGCGACGAGCGGGGGAAGCTCCTACGAGCAGTACTTC
cdr3_aa: CASATSGGSSYEQYF

clone_size: -
cdr3_length: 15
v_call: TRBV27
j_call: TRBJ1-6
d_call: TRBD1
cdr3_nt: TGTGCCAGCAGTTCAGGGACAGATGGTAATTCACCCCTCCACTTT
cdr3_aa: CASSSGTDGNSPLHF

clone_size: -
cdr3_length: 11
v_call: TRBV11-2
j_call: TRBJ2-3
d_call: -
cdr3_nt: TGTGCCAGCGAGGAGGGAGATACGCAGTATTTT
cdr3_aa: CASEEGDTQYF

clone_size: -
cdr3_length: 14
v_call: TRBV28
j_call: TRBJ2-7
d_call: -
cdr3_nt: TGTGCCAGCAGTTTATGGTCCGCATCCCACGAGCAGTACTTC
cdr3_aa: CASSLWSASHEQYF

clone_size: -
cdr3_length: 12
v_call: TRBV28
j_call: TRBJ2-7
d_call: -
cdr3_nt: TGTGCCAGCAGTTCACGGAACTACGAGCAGTACTTC
cdr3_aa: CASSSRNYEQYF

clone_size: -
cdr3_length: 12
v_call: TRBV30
j_call: TRBJ1-6
d_call: -
cdr3_nt: TGTGCCTGGAGTGGGGGACCTTCCCCCCTCCACTTT
cdr3_aa: CAWSGGPSPLHF

clone_size: -
cdr3_length: 17
v_call: TRBV3-1/TRBV3-2
j_call: TRBJ2-6
d_call: TRBD1
cdr3_nt: TGTGCCAGCAGCCAAGGAAGACAGGGGGTTGGGGCCAACGTCCTGACTTTC
cdr3_aa: CASSQGRQGVGANVLTF

clone_size: -
cdr3_length: 15
v_call: TRBV6-5
j_call: TRBJ1-2
d_call: TRBD1
cdr3_nt: TGTGCCAGCAGAGCCGAAGACAGGGCCCTCTATGGCTACACCTTC
cdr3_aa: CASRAEDRALYGYTF